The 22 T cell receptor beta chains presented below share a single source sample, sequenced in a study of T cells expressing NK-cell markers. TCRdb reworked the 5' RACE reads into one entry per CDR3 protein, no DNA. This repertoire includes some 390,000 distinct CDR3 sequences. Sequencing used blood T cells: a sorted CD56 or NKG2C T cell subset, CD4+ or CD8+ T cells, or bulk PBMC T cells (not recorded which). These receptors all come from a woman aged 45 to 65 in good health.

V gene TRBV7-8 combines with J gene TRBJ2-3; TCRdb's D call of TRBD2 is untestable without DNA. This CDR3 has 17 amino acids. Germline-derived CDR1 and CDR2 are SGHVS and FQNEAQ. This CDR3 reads CASSLEALALSTDTQYF. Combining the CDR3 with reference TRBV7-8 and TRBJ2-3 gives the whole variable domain GAGVSQSPRYKVAKRGQDVALRCDPISGHVSLFWYQQALGQGPEFLTYFQNEAQLDKSGLPSDRFFAERPEGSVSTLKIQRTQQEDSAVYLCASSLEALALSTDTQYFGPGTRLTVL.

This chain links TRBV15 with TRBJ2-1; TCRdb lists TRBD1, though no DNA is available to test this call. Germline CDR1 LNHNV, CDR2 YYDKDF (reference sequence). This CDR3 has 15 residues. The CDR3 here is CATSLGQGAGNEQFF.

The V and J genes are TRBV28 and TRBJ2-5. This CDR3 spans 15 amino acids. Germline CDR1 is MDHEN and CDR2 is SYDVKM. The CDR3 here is CASSLSVGNQETQYF.

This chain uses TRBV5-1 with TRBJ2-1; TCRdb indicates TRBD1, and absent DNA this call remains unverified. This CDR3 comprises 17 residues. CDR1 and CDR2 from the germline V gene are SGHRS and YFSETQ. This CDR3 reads CASSLALGGTVYNEQFF.

Here the CDR3 reads CASSGQVGAKNIQYF. The chain couples TRBV28 to TRBJ2-4; TCRdb's assignment of TRBD1 cannot be checked, as there is no DNA. There are 15 residues in the CDR3. The germline V gene encodes CDR1 MDHEN and CDR2 SYDVKM. The variable domain in full, with the rest retrieved from reference TRBV28 and TRBJ2-4, is DVKVTQSSRYLVKRTGEKVFLECVQDMDHENMFWYRQDPGLGLRLIYFSYDVKMKEKGDIPEGYSVSREKKERFSLILESASTNQTSMYLCASSGQVGAKNIQYFGAGTRLSVL.

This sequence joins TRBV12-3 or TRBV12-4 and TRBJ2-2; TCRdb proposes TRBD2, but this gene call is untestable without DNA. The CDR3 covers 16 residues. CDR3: CASTHRAGGVTGELFF.

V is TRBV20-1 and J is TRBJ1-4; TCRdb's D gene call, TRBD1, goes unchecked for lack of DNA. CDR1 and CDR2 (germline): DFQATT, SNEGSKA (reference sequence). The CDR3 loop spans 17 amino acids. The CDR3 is CSAGRQDRGLLDEKLFF.

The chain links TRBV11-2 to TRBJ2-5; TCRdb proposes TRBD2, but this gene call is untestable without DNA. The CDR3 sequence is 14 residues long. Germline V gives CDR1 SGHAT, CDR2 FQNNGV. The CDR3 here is CASSLFSGPGTQYF.

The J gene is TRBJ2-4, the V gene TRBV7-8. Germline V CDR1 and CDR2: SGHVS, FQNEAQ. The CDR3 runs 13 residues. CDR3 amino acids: CASSLALSDIQYF.

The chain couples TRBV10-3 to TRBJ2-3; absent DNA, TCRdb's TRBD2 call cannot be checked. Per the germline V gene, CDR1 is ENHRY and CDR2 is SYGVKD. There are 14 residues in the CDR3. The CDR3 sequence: CAISEFGPAGTQYF.

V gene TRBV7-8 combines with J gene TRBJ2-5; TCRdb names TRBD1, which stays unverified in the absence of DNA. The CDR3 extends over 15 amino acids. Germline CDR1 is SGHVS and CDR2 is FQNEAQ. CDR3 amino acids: CASSLLGGFQETQYF.

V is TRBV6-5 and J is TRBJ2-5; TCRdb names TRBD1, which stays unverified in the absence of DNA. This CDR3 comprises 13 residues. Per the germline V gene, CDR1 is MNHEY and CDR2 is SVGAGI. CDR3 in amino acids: CASAPGTLETQYF.

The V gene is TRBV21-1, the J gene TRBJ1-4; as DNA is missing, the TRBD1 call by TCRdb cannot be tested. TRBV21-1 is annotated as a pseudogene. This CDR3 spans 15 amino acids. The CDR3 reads CASPQGGTGNEKLFF.

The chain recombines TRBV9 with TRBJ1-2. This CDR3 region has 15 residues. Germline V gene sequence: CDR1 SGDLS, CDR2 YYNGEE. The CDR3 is CASSPGGVINYGYTF.

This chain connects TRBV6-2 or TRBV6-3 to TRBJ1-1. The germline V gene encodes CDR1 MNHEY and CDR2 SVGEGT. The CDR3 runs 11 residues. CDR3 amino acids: CASRARGEAFF.

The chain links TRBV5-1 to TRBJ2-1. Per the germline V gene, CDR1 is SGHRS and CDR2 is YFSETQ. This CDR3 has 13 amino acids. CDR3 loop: CASSLGLHNEQFF.

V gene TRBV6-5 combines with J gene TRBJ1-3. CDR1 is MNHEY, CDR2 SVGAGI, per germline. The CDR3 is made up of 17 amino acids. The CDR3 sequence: CASSYDPGSISGNTIYF.

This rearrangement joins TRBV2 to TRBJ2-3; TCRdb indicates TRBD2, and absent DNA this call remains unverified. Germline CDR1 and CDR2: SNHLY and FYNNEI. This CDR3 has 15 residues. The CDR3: CASSERGALTDTQYF. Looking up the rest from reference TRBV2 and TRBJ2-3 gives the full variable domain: EPEVTQTPSHQVTQMGQEVILRCVPISNHLYFYWYRQILGQKVEFLVSFYNNEISEKSEIFDDQFSVERPDGSNFTLKIRSTKLEDSAMYFCASSERGALTDTQYFGPGTRLTVL.

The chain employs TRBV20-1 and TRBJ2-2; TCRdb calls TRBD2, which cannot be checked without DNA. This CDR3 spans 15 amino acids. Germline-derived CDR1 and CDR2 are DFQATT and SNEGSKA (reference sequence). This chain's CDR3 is CSALSGGPSTGELFF.

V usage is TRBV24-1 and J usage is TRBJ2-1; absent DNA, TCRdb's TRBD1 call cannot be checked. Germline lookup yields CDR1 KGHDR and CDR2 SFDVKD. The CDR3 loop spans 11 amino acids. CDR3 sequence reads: CATSDGTGSFF.

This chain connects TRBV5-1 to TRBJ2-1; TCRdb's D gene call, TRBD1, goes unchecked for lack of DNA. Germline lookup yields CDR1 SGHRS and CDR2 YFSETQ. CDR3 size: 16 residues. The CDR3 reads CASSSTGKASYNEQFF.

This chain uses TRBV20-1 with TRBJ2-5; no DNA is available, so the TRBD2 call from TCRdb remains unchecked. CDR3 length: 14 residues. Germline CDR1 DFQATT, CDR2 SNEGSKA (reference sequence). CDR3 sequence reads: CSARVPGVAETQYF.